This entry features one T cell receptor (beta chain) sequence. Its target is unknown. The data stem from a study of cytomegalovirus exposure and HLA in healthy donors. This table comes from immunoSEQ multiplex PCR, and its TCRdb copy is limited to in-frame clones, with some not included. The sample records 200,000 to 250,000 clones, 75% to 95% being singletons. Whole-study findings and limits: Generally TCR sequences proved uncommon, though certain public TCRs appeared in numerous donors. First-cohort TCR clusters were later found to tend to co-occur in the approximately 110 validation repertoires.

Germline values: CDR1 MGHRA, CDR2 YSYEKL. The CDR3 loop spans 16 amino acids. Trimming removed 1 base at V and 1 base at J, with 13 bases between. The material sequenced was PBMCs. This sequence joins TRBV4-1 and TRBJ1-1, with D perhaps TRBD1 (6 bases). The source is a woman younger than 35 in good health and CMV-seronegative. CDR3 region: CASSQVEGGWNTEAFF. DNA for the CDR3: TGCGCCAGCAGCCAAGTCGAAGGGGGATGGAACACTGAAGCTTTCTTT.